The TCR beta chain under discussion was sequenced for a study of identical twins. TCRdb recomputed calls from the 5' RACE reads with MiXCR, one row per CDR3 protein. The data show more than 600,000 distinct CDR3 sequences, with 15% to 20% seen just once and about an eighth held by the top ten. Ten or more counts support this clonotype. Its antigen is as yet unknown. The V gene lost 1 base and the J gene lost 6 bases, with 7 bases spanning the gap. This CDR3 has 12 residues. Study-wide points: Researchers reported weaker excess twin sharing in beta out-of-frame sequences.

These data are also associated with another study on T cells expressing NK-cell markers.

The chain joins TRBV12-3 or TRBV12-4 to TRBJ2-7, with D unresolved. Sequenced sample: PBMCs. The TCR comes from a woman aged 18-29 years in good health. CDR3 in DNA: TGTGCCAGCAGTTTAGGTGGGATCGAGCAGTACTTC. Its protein is CASSLGGIEQYF.